This TCR beta chain was captured by sequencing in a study of T-cell reconstitution after alpha-beta-depleted transplantation in children. Whole-study findings and limits: One year after transplant, T-cell counts and diversity came mostly from newly produced T cells. Surviving recipient cells, namely T cells and thymic progenitors, were the source of high day-60 TCRbeta diversity in some patients.

Unique molecular identifiers were built into the TCRbeta library. TCRdb recomputed calls from the PCR reads with MiXCR, one row per CDR3 protein. Of around 300,000 distinct CDR3 sequences in the sample, 11% were seen once. By share of the sample, this clonotype is medium-sized. Its antigen is as yet unknown. V lost 2 bases and J lost 6; bases outside the gene matches: 4. CDR3 length equals 13 residues. Per germline, CDR1 SGHRS and CDR2 YFSETQ. The chain employs TRBV5-1 and TRBJ1-1; 7 bases are a match to TRBD1. The sequence derives from a male patient aged 2-15 years who had a stem cell transplant for chronic granulomatous disease, so the T cells may come from the graft donor. Sequences were derived from peripheral blood, sampled 180 days after TCRalphabeta/CD19-depleted stem cell transplant. The DNA of the CDR3 is TGCGCCAGCAGCTTCGGCAGGGGGGCTGAAGCTTTCTTT. Translated, it gives CASSFGRGAEAFF. Supplemented by reference TRBV5-1 and TRBJ1-1, the full variable domain reads KAGVTQTPRYLIKTRGQQVTLSCSPISGHRSVSWYQQTPGQGLQFLFEYFSETQRNKGNFPGRFSGRQFSNSRSEMNVSTLELGDSALYLCASSFGRGAEAFFGQGTRLTVV.